This T cell receptor (beta chain) was recorded in a study of blood T cells in healthy people across ages. This clonotype has a single count. The CDR3 has 13 residues. Trimming removed 0 bases at V and 7 bases at J, with 8 bases between. Germline-derived CDR1 and CDR2 are MNHEY and SMNVEV (reference sequence). A second about 7 to 12 cycle PCR used barcoded and J-beta primers. In TCRdb, the 5' RACE reads were re-called with MiXCR into one record per CDR3 protein. This table holds about 1.6 million distinct CDR3 sequences, roughly 32% found once. Sequencing was done on a sample of blood. This sequence was found in a woman aged 25 to 39 in good health. The V and J genes are TRBV27 and TRBJ2-3, with a tentative D call TRBD2 (5 bases). Written as DNA, the CDR3 is TGTGCCAGCAGTTTATCAACCGGGAATACGCAGTATTTT. Protein product: CASSLSTGNTQYF.